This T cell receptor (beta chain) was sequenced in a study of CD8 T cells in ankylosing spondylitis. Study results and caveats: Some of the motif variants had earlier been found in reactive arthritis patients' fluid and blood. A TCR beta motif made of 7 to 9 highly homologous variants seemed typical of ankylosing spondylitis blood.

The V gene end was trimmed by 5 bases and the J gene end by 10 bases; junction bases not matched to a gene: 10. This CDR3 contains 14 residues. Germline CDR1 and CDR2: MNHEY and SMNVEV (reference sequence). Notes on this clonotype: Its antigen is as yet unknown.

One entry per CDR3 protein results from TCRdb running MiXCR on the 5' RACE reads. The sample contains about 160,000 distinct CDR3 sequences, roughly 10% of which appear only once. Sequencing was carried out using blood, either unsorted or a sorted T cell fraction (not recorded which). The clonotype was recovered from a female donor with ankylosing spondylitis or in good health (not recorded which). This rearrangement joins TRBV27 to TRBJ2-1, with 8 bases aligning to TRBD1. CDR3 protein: CASSRTGRGREQFF. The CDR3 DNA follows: TGTGCCAGCAGTCGGACAGGGAGAGGGCGGGAGCAGTTCTTC.